The next 16 T cell receptor beta chains were all read from a single sample in a study of cytomegalovirus exposure and HLA in healthy donors. A multiplex PCR was run with 60 Vbeta primers and 13 Jbeta primers. Generated by immunoSEQ multiplex PCR, the TCRdb table keeps only in-frame clones and is missing some. The top ten hold less than 15% of the sample, which has about 170,000 clones, 60% to 80% seen once. The sequencing sample was made of PBMCs. These receptors all stem from a woman between 45 and 60 years old in good health and CMV-seropositive.

The chain couples TRBV27 to TRBJ2-5, with D maybe TRBD1 (6 bases). The CDR3 consists of 15 residues. V was cut by 5 bases and J by 5 bases, with 18 bases left in between. The germline V gene has CDR1 MNHEY and CDR2 SMNVEV (reference sequence). The CDR3 bases are TGTGCCAGCAGTGTCTCCCAGGGGCGGTTGGAGACCCAGTACTTC. This translates into CASSVSQGRLETQYF.

The V gene is TRBV5-1, the J gene TRBJ2-3; 8 nucleotides agree with TRBD2. V shed 4 bases and J 0 bases; nucleotides not matched to a gene: 7. CDR1 SGHRS and CDR2 YFSETQ come from the germline V gene. The CDR3 totals 16 residues. Here the CDR3 DNA reads TGCGCCAGCAGCCCCGGGACTAGACCTAGCACAGATACGCAGTATTTT. Residues: CASSPGTRPSTDTQYF.

This clone appeared a few times. Relative to the germline gene, one junction end is altered; a read error may explain this. This chain connects TRBV7-9 to TRBJ1-1, with unresolved D. CDR3 size: 12 residues. Germline CDR1 reads SEHNR; CDR2 reads FQNEAQ (reference sequence). CDR3 protein: CSSSLGPGAAFF. CDR3 sequence (DNA): TGTTCCAGCAGCTTAGGTCCGGGAGCAGCTTTCTTT.

The chain has TRBV5-6 and TRBJ2-5; 12 bases agree with TRBD2. The CDR3 runs 16 residues. Germline trimming cut 2 bases from V and 1 base from J; bases unmatched to any gene: 3. Germline V gene lookup returns CDR1 SGHDT and CDR2 YYEEEE. In DNA, the CDR3 is TGTGCCAGCAGCTTACTAGCGGGGGGAATCCAAGAGACCCAGTACTTC. Amino acids: CASSLLAGGIQETQYF.

This clone was counted only a few times. The chain joins TRBV18 to TRBJ2-5; 11 nucleotides align to TRBD1. CDR1 and CDR2 (germline): KGHSH, LQKENI. Trimming cost V 6 bases and J 11 bases; bases outside gene matches: 11. CDR3 length: 14 amino acids. CDR3: CASSSGTGGKEQYF. DNA of the CDR3: TGTGCCAGCTCTAGCGGGACAGGGGGAAAGGAGCAGTACTTC.

This clone was found a few times. This sequence joins TRBV10-3 and TRBJ2-7; 8 nucleotides align to TRBD1. The V segment lost 0 bases and the J segment 5 bases; nucleotides outside the gene matches: 6. This CDR3 comprises 15 residues. Germline CDR1 and CDR2: ENHRY and SYGVKD. The DNA for the CDR3 is TGTGCCATCAGTGAGTCCTTCACGACAGGGGACGAGCAGTACTTC. This codes for CAISESFTTGDEQYF.

The chain uses TRBV7-9 and TRBJ1-5, with 9 bases matching TRBD1. The trim removed 5 bases at V and 1 base at J, leaving 3 bases unmatched. The length of the CDR3 is 15 residues. The germline V gene encodes CDR1 SEHNR and CDR2 FQNEAQ (reference sequence). The CDR3 DNA sequence: TGTGCCAGCAGCAAACAGGGGGCAAGCAATCAGCCCCAGCATTTT. This gives the protein CASSKQGASNQPQHF.

This chain joins TRBV28 and TRBJ2-2, with 7 bases matching TRBD1. Germline V gene sequence: CDR1 MDHEN, CDR2 SYDVKM. The CDR3 contains 17 residues. The junction had 15 bases not matched to a gene; V was cut back by 5 bases and J by 6 bases. The CDR3: CASSTPTGRGFAGELFF. CDR3 bases: TGTGCCAGCAGTACGCCTACGGGCAGGGGGTTCGCCGGGGAGCTGTTTTTT.

The gene calls are TRBV9 and TRBJ1-4; D is undetermined. V was cut by 0 bases and J by 8 bases, with 20 bases left in between. This CDR3 has 17 residues. Germline CDR1 and CDR2: SGDLS and YYNGEE. The CDR3 nucleotides read TGTGCCAGCAGCGTAGCTGGAGTGGGGTCACGAGGGGAAAAACTGTTTTTT. This gives the protein CASSVAGVGSRGEKLFF.

This chain connects TRBV6-5 to TRBJ1-4, with TRBD1 matching over 12 bases. The V and J ends lost 0 bases and 8 bases, in that order; junction bases with no gene match: 4. The germline V gene encodes CDR1 MNHEY and CDR2 SVGAGI. The CDR3 spans 16 residues. DNA of the CDR3: TGTGCCAGCAGTTACTCCGGGACAGGGGGCAGAGAAAAACTGTTTTTT. Protein sequence: CASSYSGTGGREKLFF.

This chain links TRBV7-2 with TRBJ1-4, with 9 bases identical to TRBD1. Losses at the gene ends were 0 bases for V and 8 bases for J; bases not matched to a gene: 7. Germline loops: CDR1 SGHTA, CDR2 FQGNSA. The CDR3 is 16 amino acids. The CDR3 DNA reads as TGTGCCAGCAGCTTAGCGGGGACAGGGAGGCGAGAAAAACTGTTTTTT. Its translation: CASSLAGTGRREKLFF.

In nucleotides, the CDR3 is TGTGCCAGCAGCTTATCCTCAACAGGGAAGAACACTGAAGCTTTCTTT. The encoded protein is CASSLSSTGKNTEAFF. The chain combines TRBV7-9 with TRBJ1-1, with D perhaps matching TRBD1 (6 bases). The germline V and J ends were trimmed by 2 bases and 1 base, with 14 bases remaining between them. CDR1 is SEHNR, CDR2 FQNEAQ, per germline (reference sequence). The length of the CDR3 is 16 residues.

The rearrangement uses TRBV4-1 and TRBJ1-2; D is perhaps TRBD1 (5 bases). Trimming removed 1 base from V and 5 bases from J, with 11 bases in between. There are 14 residues in the CDR3. The V gene's germline CDR1 is MGHRA and CDR2 YSYEKL. The CDR3 spells CASSQGAGLYGYTF. In DNA form, the CDR3 reads TGCGCCAGCAGCCAAGGTGCAGGGTTATATGGCTACACCTTC.

The chain is built from TRBV7-9 and TRBJ2-7; 7 bases match TRBD1. Germline trimming cut 0 bases from V and 0 bases from J; bases unmatched to any gene: 5. The CDR3 has 16 residues. CDR1 and CDR2 (germline): SEHNR, FQNEAQ (reference sequence). The CDR3 here is CASSLAHGDSSYEQYF. The CDR3 nucleotides are TGTGCCAGCAGCTTAGCGCATGGGGACAGCTCCTACGAGCAGTACTTC.

The chain joins TRBV19 to TRBJ1-5, with TRBD1 matching 7 bases. CDR1 and CDR2 from the germline V gene are LNHDA and SQIVND (reference sequence). J was trimmed by 2 bases and V by 6 bases; bases with no gene match: 4. This CDR3 region has 14 residues. CDR3 nucleotides: TGTGCCAGTAGACCTACAGGGGGCAATCAGCCCCAGCATTTT. It is translated as CASRPTGGNQPQHF.

The V call is TRBV29-1, the J call TRBJ2-7; 9 bases map to TRBD1. This CDR3 spans 13 amino acids. V was clipped by 3 bases and J by 3 bases; unmatched bases: 3. Germline loops: CDR1 SQVTM, CDR2 ANQGSEA. CDR3 sequence: CSVEVTGGYEQYF. Written as DNA, the CDR3 is TGCAGCGTTGAGGTGACAGGGGGCTACGAGCAGTACTTC.